This TCR beta chain was documented in a study of breast tumors, draining lymph nodes, adjacent tissues. Regarding the study as a whole: Compared with basal-like, luminal-like tumors shared significantly more repertoire with nontumor tissue. The data were judged consistent with most tumor T cells coming from lymph node and expanding in tumor.

The V gene's germline CDR1 is KGHDR and CDR2 SFDVKD. V shed 9 bases and J 4 bases; nucleotides not matched to a gene: 5. The length of the CDR3 is 15 residues. The lymph nodes were axillary draining lymph nodes from breast cancer patients. This clonotype was detected ten times or more. No antigen is known for it. TCRdb fed the multiplex PCR reads into MiXCR, producing one record per CDR3 protein. This sample has about 200,000 distinct CDR3 sequences, with less than 35% found just once. The gene calls are TRBV24-1 and TRBJ2-2, with TRBD2 matching 12 bases. Specimen: axillary lymph node tissue. This TCR derives from a female donor with breast cancer. Some clones in this sample may be carry-over from other donors' samples. CDR3 coding DNA: TGTGCCACCGCCCGGACTAGCGGGACCACCGGGGAGCTGTTTTTT. Translation gives CATARTSGTTGELFF.